This TCR beta chain originates from a study of patients and donors after allogeneic stem cell transplantation. A single record per CDR3 protein comes from TCRdb applying MiXCR to the RT-PCR reads. This sample yields roughly 880,000 distinct CDR3 sequences, of which 18% are seen a single time; around 5.5% belongs to the top ten. This clonotype has only a few counts. The source material was blood, either unsorted or a sorted T cell fraction (not recorded which). This TCR derives from a human donor who was either an allogeneic HSCT recipient or a stem cell or donor lymphocyte infusion donor (not recorded which). It is not recorded whose cells these are; they may come from a transplant donor.

DNA of the CDR3: TGTGCCAGCAGTCGACAGGGGGGTGTTACCGGGGAGCTGTTTTTT. Translating it yields CASSRQGGVTGELFF. The rearrangement joins TRBV12-3 or TRBV12-4 to TRBJ2-2; 9 bases map to TRBD1. There are 15 residues in the CDR3. The junction had 6 bases not matched to a gene; V was cut back by 5 bases and J by 5 bases.